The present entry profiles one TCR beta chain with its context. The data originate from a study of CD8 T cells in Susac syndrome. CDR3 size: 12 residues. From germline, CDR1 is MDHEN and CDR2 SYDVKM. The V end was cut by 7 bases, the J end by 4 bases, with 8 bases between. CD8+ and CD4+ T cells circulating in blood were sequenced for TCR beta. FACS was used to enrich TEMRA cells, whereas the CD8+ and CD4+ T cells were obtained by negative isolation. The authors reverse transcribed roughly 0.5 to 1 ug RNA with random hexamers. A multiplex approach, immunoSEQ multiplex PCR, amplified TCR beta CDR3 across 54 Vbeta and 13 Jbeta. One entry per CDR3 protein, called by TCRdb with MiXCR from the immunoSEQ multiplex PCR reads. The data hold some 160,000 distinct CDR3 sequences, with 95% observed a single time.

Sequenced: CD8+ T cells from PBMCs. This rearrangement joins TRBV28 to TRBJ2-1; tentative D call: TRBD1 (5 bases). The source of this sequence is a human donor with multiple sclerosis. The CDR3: CASNDRYNEQFF. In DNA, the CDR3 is TGTGCCAGCAACGACAGATACAATGAGCAGTTCTTC.